This note documents a single T cell receptor beta chain sequence. Its specificity is unknown. Clones were sequenced by immunoSEQ multiplex PCR, and TCRdb holds only the in-frame ones, with some missing. Of more than 140,000 clones listed, more than 75% are singletons. These data are taken from a study of T cell responses to AZD1222 COVID-19 vaccine. Overall study results and limits: CD4 TCRs associated with vaccination spanned spike, dominating at 160-218 and 743-854. The donor group comprised mostly white British people and more females; the analysis possibly underestimated clonal diversity.

Germline V CDR1 and CDR2: MGHDK, SYGVNS. The CDR3 runs to 12 residues. Between the trimmed V and J ends, which lost 4 bases and 11 bases, there was a span of 14 bases. The sample in question was peripheral blood, obtained on day 0 of AZD1222 vaccination. The rearrangement links TRBV25-1 to TRBJ1-1, with D hard to call. This clonotype originated in an adult in good health. CDR3 nucleotides: TGTGCCAGCAGTGGGAGGGCAGGACGGGCTTTCTTT. Residues: CASSGRAGRAFF.